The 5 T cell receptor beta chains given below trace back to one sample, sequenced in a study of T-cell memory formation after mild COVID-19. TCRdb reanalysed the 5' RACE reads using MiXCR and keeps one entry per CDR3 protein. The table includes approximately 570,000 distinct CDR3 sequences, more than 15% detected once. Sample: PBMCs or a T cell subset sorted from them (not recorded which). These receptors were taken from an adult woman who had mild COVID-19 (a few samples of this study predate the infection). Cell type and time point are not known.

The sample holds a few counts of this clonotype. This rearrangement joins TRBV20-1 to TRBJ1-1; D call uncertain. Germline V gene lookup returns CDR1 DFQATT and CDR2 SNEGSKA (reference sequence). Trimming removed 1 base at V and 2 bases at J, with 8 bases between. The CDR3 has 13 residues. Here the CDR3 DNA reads TGCAGTGCTAGAGTAGGAAGTAACACTGAAGCTTTCTTT. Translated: CSARVGSNTEAFF.

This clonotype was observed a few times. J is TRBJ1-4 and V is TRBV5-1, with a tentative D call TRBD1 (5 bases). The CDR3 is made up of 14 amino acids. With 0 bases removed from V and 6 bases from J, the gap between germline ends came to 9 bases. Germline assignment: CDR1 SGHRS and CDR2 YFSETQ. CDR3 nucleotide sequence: TGCGCCAGCAGCTTGGTGGGGGACGATGAAAAACTGTTTTTT. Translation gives CASSLVGDDEKLFF.

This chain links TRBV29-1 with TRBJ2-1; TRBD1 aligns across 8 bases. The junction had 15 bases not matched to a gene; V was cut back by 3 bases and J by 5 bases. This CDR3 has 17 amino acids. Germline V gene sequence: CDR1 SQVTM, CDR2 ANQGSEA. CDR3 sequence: CSVDRSGRGPWDNEQFF. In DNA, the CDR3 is TGCAGCGTTGACCGATCCGGCAGGGGGCCTTGGGACAATGAGCAGTTCTTC.

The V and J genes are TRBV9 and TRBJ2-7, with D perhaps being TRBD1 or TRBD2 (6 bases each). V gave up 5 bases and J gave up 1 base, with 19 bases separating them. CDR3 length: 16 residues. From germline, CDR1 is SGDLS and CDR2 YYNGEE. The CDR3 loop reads CASREGMRDTSYEQYF. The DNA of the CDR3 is TGTGCCAGCAGAGAGGGAATGCGGGACACTTCCTACGAGCAGTACTTC.

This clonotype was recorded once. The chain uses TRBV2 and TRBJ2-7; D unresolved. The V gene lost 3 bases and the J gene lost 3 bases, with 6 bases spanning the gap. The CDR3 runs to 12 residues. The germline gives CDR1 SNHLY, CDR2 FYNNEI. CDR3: CASSDRDYEQYF. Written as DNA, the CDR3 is TGTGCCAGCAGTGATCGCGACTACGAGCAGTACTTC.